Following are 26 T cell receptor beta chains from one sample sequenced in a study of long-term antiretroviral therapy in people with HIV. They ran version v3.0 of the immunoSEQ assay at survey level. The method was immunoSEQ multiplex PCR; TCRdb's version includes in-frame clones alone and lacks a portion of them. The repertoire holds tens of thousands of clones, with about 88% as singletons. The sample was unsorted PBMCs, taken just before starting antiretroviral therapy. These receptors originate from a woman younger than 30 with HIV.

The chain has TRBV7-2 and TRBJ2-5; 8 nucleotides align to TRBD1. The CDR3 totals 17 residues. With 2 bases clipped from V and 4 bases from J, the junction kept 12 bases outside the gene matches. CDR1 is SGHTA and CDR2 is FQGNSA in the germline V gene. CDR3 bases: TGTGCCAGCAGCTTATCCGGGCAGGGGGCAGTTTTAGAGACCCAGTACTTC. Its protein is CASSLSGQGAVLETQYF. Filled out from reference TRBV7-2 and TRBJ2-5, the complete variable domain reads GAGVSQSPSNKVTEKGKDVELRCDPISGHTALYWYRQSLGQGLEFLIYFQGNSAPDKSGLPSDRFSAERTGGSVSTLTIQRTQQEDSAVYLCASSLSGQGAVLETQYFGPGTRLLVL.

The gene calls are TRBV19 and TRBJ2-1; the D gene is possibly TRBD1 (12 bases). Germline V gives CDR1 LNHDA, CDR2 SQIVND (reference sequence). V lost 5 bases to trimming and J lost 9 bases, with 32 bases between them. The CDR3 is made up of 19 amino acids. CDR3 sequence (DNA): TGTGCCAGTAGTGGCCGGGGACAGGGGGCCCCGGGACTAGCGGTTGAGCAGTTCTTC. It encodes CASSGRGQGAPGLAVEQFF.

The chain has TRBV11-3 and TRBJ2-1; 9 bases agree with TRBD1. Trimming cost V 5 bases and J 11 bases; bases outside gene matches: 7. The germline V gene encodes CDR1 SGHNT and CDR2 YENEEA. The CDR3 spans 13 residues. CDR3 in amino acids: CASSAGQGSKQFF. CDR3 in DNA: TGTGCCAGCAGCGCGGGACAGGGATCTAAGCAGTTCTTC.

The chain employs TRBV19 and TRBJ1-5; the D is unclear. This CDR3 region has 16 residues. V was shortened by 3 bases and J by 6 bases, with 18 bases between the two germline ends. CDR1 is LNHDA, CDR2 SQIVND, per germline (reference sequence). The CDR3, as DNA: TGTGCCAGTAGTATCGTGAGGGAGGTTGGGATTCAGCCCCAGCATTTT. Residues: CASSIVREVGIQPQHF.

This clone was recorded a few times. The chain is built from TRBV6-1 and TRBJ2-7, with unresolved D. With 0 bases removed from V and 0 bases from J, the gap between germline ends came to 12 bases. Germline V lookup: CDR1 MNHNS, CDR2 SASEGT. The CDR3 loop spans 16 amino acids. The CDR3 DNA sequence: TGTGCCAGCAGTGAAGCGCGAGCTTCCAGCTCCTACGAGCAGTACTTC. Translated, it gives CASSEARASSSYEQYF.

The CDR3 loop is CASSRDRGGEKLFF. CDR3 coding DNA: TGTGCCAGCAGCCGCGACAGGGGCGGCGAAAAACTGTTTTTT. V gene TRBV4-2 combines with J gene TRBJ1-4; TRBD1 agrees at 8 bases. Germline V gene sequence: CDR1 LGHNA, CDR2 YNFKEQ. The CDR3 covers 14 residues. Germline trimming cut 4 bases from V and 8 bases from J; bases unmatched to any gene: 6.

The J gene is TRBJ2-3, the V gene TRBV11-2; no clear D gene. This CDR3 region has 12 residues. Germline V lookup: CDR1 SGHAT, CDR2 FQNNGV. The V end lost 1 base, the J end lost 6 bases, and 5 bases lay between the germline ends. The CDR3 sequence: CASSLVGDTQYF. CDR3 in DNA: TGTGCCAGCAGCTTAGTGGGGGATACGCAGTATTTT. Using reference TRBV11-2 and TRBJ2-3 for the parts outside the CDR3, the full variable domain is EAGVAQSPRYKIIEKRQSVAFWCNPISGHATLYWYQQILGQGPKLLIQFQNNGVVDDSQLPKDRFSAERLKGVDSTLKIQPAKLEDSAVYLCASSLVGDTQYFGPGTRLTVL.

The rearrangement joins TRBV27 to TRBJ1-2, with 9 bases identical to TRBD1. Germline values: CDR1 MNHEY, CDR2 SMNVEV (reference sequence). The trim removed 5 bases at V and 4 bases at J, leaving 8 bases unmatched. The CDR3 is 15 amino acids. CDR3 coding DNA: TGTGCCAGCAGTACAGGGGGCAGGTTTGCCTATGGCTACACCTTC. Translated, it gives CASSTGGRFAYGYTF.

The chain couples TRBV28 to TRBJ1-5; TRBD1 is a possible D gene (5 bases). Germline V gene data show CDR1 as MDHEN and CDR2 as SYDVKM. Trimming cost V 5 bases and J 2 bases, with 25 bases left between them. The CDR3 contains 19 residues. This chain's CDR3 is CASSPSPRSGVYGNQPQHF. The CDR3 DNA follows: TGTGCCAGCAGTCCCTCCCCCCGATCGGGGGTGTATGGCAATCAGCCCCAGCATTTT.

This clone was counted once. The chain recombines TRBV10-1 with TRBJ2-2; D remains ambiguous. Trimming stripped 10 bases from V and 6 bases from J, with 9 bases between. The CDR3 has 11 residues. Looked up from germline, CDR1 is WNHNN and CDR2 is SYGVQD (reference sequence). CDR3 in amino acids: CATYSAGELFF. CDR3 nucleotides: TGCGCCACCTATTCCGCCGGGGAGCTGTTTTTT.

The chain uses TRBV7-6 and TRBJ2-7; 7 nucleotides agree with TRBD1. V dropped 2 bases and J dropped 1; count of bases not matched to a gene: 2. Germline V gives CDR1 SGHVS, CDR2 FNYEAQ. The CDR3 runs 14 residues. The CDR3 nucleotides read TGTGCCAGCAGCTTAAGGGACAGTTCCTACGAGCAGTACTTC. Its protein is CASSLRDSSYEQYF.

This clone is a singleton in its sample. A junction boundary mismatches the germline segment, possibly from a read error. The chain joins TRBV4-3 to TRBJ1-4, with 7 bases identical to TRBD1. The germline gives CDR1 LGHNA, CDR2 YSLEER. This CDR3 has 16 amino acids. As DNA, the CDR3 is TGCGTCAGCAGCCAAGATGGGACAGCAACTAATGAAAAACTGTTTTTT. Residues: CVSSQDGTATNEKLFF.

The chain uses TRBV7-2 and TRBJ2-1; 10 bases line up with TRBD2. V shed 5 bases, J shed 12 bases, and the junction held 10 bases outside the gene matches. The CDR3 contains 14 residues. Germline values: CDR1 SGHTA, CDR2 FQGNSA. The CDR3, as DNA: TGTGCCAGCAGCCCAGCGGGAGGGTGGAGTTGGCAGTTCTTC. It translates to CASSPAGGWSWQFF. The entire variable domain, with the rest obtained from reference TRBV7-2 and TRBJ2-1, is as follows: GAGVSQSPSNKVTEKGKDVELRCDPISGHTALYWYRQSLGQGLEFLIYFQGNSAPDKSGLPSDRFSAERTGGSVSTLTIQRTQQEDSAVYLCASSPAGGWSWQFFGPGTRLTVL.

CDR3 sequence: CASSYERPKPYNEQFF. In nucleotides, the CDR3 is TGTGCCAGCAGTTACGAGAGGCCCAAACCCTACAATGAGCAGTTCTTC. The chain uses TRBV6-5 and TRBJ2-1; D gene unclear. This CDR3 has 16 residues. Trimming stripped 2 bases from V and 2 bases from J, with 13 bases between. The germline gives CDR1 MNHEY, CDR2 SVGAGI.

J is TRBJ2-7 and V is TRBV9; the D is unclear. CDR3 length: 14 residues. V gave up 0 bases and J gave up 0 bases, with 7 bases separating them. Germline V gene lookup returns CDR1 SGDLS and CDR2 YYNGEE. The CDR3 region has the DNA TGTGCCAGCAGCGTAGAAGGTTCCTCCTACGAGCAGTACTTC. Encoded protein: CASSVEGSSYEQYF.

The V call is TRBV11-2, the J call TRBJ2-3; possibly TRBD1 for D (6 bases). Trimming removed 2 bases from V and 5 bases from J, with 11 bases in between. Germline V gene lookup returns CDR1 SGHAT and CDR2 FQNNGV. The CDR3 is 14 amino acids. The CDR3 DNA reads TGTGCCAGCAGCTTATTCCCAGGGGTAGATACGCAGTATTTT. It yields the protein CASSLFPGVDTQYF.

The chain carries TRBV28 and TRBJ2-5, with 11 bases fitting TRBD1. V dropped 4 bases and J dropped 3; count of bases not matched to a gene: 10. Germline CDR1 and CDR2: MDHEN and SYDVKM. The CDR3 is 17 residues long. Here the CDR3 reads CASSSRTGGFRKETQYF. The CDR3 DNA follows: TGTGCCAGCAGTTCGAGGACAGGGGGCTTTCGAAAAGAGACCCAGTACTTC.

CDR3 coding DNA: TGTGCCAGCAGTTTAGGGTACCCGCCAGCGTTGTATGGCTACACCTTC. Translated, it gives CASSLGYPPALYGYTF. The V and J genes are TRBV27 and TRBJ1-2; no clear D gene. The CDR3 sequence is 16 residues long. CDR1 MNHEY and CDR2 SMNVEV come from the germline V gene (reference sequence). V was shortened by 2 bases and J by 5 bases, with 18 bases between the two germline ends.

Regarding this clone: Sequence at one end of the junction differs from germline and may be a read error. This rearrangement joins TRBV5-1 to TRBJ2-1; TRBD1 matches 9 bases. CDR3 length equals 14 residues. CDR1 SGHRS and CDR2 YFSETQ come from the germline V gene. The CDR3 spells CASSGTGSSNEQFF. DNA of the CDR3: TGCGCCAGCAGCGGGACAGGGTCCTCCAATGAGCAGTTCTTC.

This clone is a singleton in its sample. The rearrangement joins TRBV5-1 to TRBJ1-5; no definite D call. This CDR3 contains 13 residues. Trimming shortened V by 1 base and J by 2 bases, and 4 bases separated the two germline ends. Germline V gives CDR1 SGHRS, CDR2 YFSETQ. The CDR3 DNA sequence: TGCGCCAGCAGCTTGACTGGCAATCAGCCCCAGCATTTT. This codes for CASSLTGNQPQHF.

The chain joins TRBV19 to TRBJ2-1, with a possible D match to TRBD1 (7 bases). Germline lookup yields CDR1 LNHDA and CDR2 SQIVND (reference sequence). Trimming stripped 1 base from V and 7 bases from J, with 20 bases between. This CDR3 contains 17 residues. The CDR3 sequence: CASSIALKRRGRNEQFF. CDR3 DNA sequence: TGTGCCAGTAGTATAGCCTTAAAGCGGAGGGGGCGGAATGAGCAGTTCTTC.

This clone showed up just once. The CDR3 here is CASSPTRGGQETQYF. The CDR3 nucleotides are TGTGCCAGCAGCCCCACCAGGGGGGGGCAAGAGACCCAGTACTTC. This sequence joins TRBV27 and TRBJ2-5, with D perhaps assigned TRBD1 or TRBD2 (7 bases each). The CDR3 is 15 residues long. CDR1 MNHEY and CDR2 SMNVEV come from the germline V gene (reference sequence). The germline V and J ends were trimmed by 6 bases and 2 bases, with 16 bases remaining between them.

The V and J genes are TRBV4-3 and TRBJ2-7; 8 bases are shared with TRBD1. The CDR3 consists of 15 residues. Trimming at V came to 0 bases and at J to 2 bases, leaving 3 bases not matched to a gene. CDR1 LGHNA and CDR2 YSLEER come from the germline V gene. The CDR3 protein is CASSQDGTGAYEQYF. The CDR3 DNA reads as TGCGCCAGCAGCCAAGATGGGACAGGAGCCTACGAGCAGTACTTC.

The count of this clone is one. The chain combines TRBV9 with TRBJ2-1; 12 positions match TRBD2. V dropped 0 bases and J dropped 0; count of bases not matched to a gene: 7. The CDR3 covers 19 residues. Germline CDR1 SGDLS, CDR2 YYNGEE. CDR3 DNA: TGTGCCAGCAGCGTAGACACTAGCGGGAGGTCGAGCTCCTACAATGAGCAGTTCTTC. It encodes CASSVDTSGRSSSYNEQFF.

The chain employs TRBV5-4 and TRBJ2-1; 7 bases match TRBD1. The germline V gene has CDR1 SGHNT and CDR2 YYREEE (reference sequence). The CDR3 extends over 16 amino acids. After removal of 1 base from V and 9 bases from J, the junction contained 13 bases not matched to a gene. CDR3 sequence (DNA): TGTGCCAGCAGCTTGCCCAGACAGGGACCGGGGATTGAGCAGTTCTTC. Protein sequence: CASSLPRQGPGIEQFF.

The V call is TRBV7-8, the J call TRBJ1-5; 9 nucleotides match TRBD1. Unmatched junction bases numbered 5, after V lost 5 bases and J lost 0 bases. Germline V CDR1 and CDR2: SGHVS, FQNEAQ. This CDR3 comprises 16 residues. The DNA for the CDR3 is TGTGCCAGCAGCCCCGGGACAGGGAATAGCAATCAGCCCCAGCATTTT. Translated: CASSPGTGNSNQPQHF.